Shown below are 8 T cell receptor beta chains from a single sample sequenced in a study of T cell repertoires in cytomegalovirus infection. TCRdb re-called the reads through MiXCR, storing one row per CDR3 protein. The table has some 940,000 distinct CDR3 sequences, less than 35% seen once. These TCRs are of unknown antigen specificity. The sequencing used cultured CD8+ T cells from PBMCs, collected from culture after CMV antigen stimulation. The receptors stem from a human donor in good health (CMV status not recorded). Some clones in this sample may be carry-over from other donors' samples.

On this clonotype itself: This CDR3 is missing its conserved last phenylalanine or tryptophan, likely due to a read error. The V and J genes are TRBV6-6 and TRBJ1-1; D not certain. Trimming took off 7 bases at V and 2 bases at J, with 14 bases between the two ends. The CDR3 totals 14 residues. In germline, CDR1 is MNHNY, CDR2 SVGAGI (reference sequence). This CDR3 is CASTGPPINTEAFL. CDR3 DNA sequence: TGTGCCAGCACTGGGCCCCCTATTAACACTGAAGCTTTCCTT.

This sequence joins TRBV6-6 and TRBJ1-1; the match to TRBD1 covers 7 bases. Germline assignment: CDR1 MNHNY and CDR2 SVGAGI (reference sequence). The CDR3 has 13 amino acids. Trimming took 8 bases from V and 5 from J; bases not matched to a gene: 8. CDR3: CASRFTGATEAFF. The DNA for the CDR3 is TGTGCCAGCCGATTCACAGGGGCAACTGAAGCTTTCTTT.

This sequence joins TRBV28 and TRBJ2-5; 9 nucleotides match TRBD1. The CDR3 is made up of 16 amino acids. Trimming at V came to 6 bases and at J to 5 bases, leaving 13 bases not matched to a gene. From germline, CDR1 is MDHEN and CDR2 SYDVKM. CDR3 protein: CASRNSGQGPYETQYF. The CDR3 DNA follows: TGTGCCAGCAGGAACTCCGGACAGGGGCCTTATGAGACCCAGTACTTC.

This chain connects TRBV20-1 to TRBJ2-5, with TRBD2 as a possible D gene (5 bases). CDR3 length: 15 residues. Germline loops: CDR1 DFQATT, CDR2 SNEGSKA (reference sequence). V was pared by 3 bases and J by 1 base, with 15 bases between. The CDR3 loop reads CSASHKRQAQETQYF. The DNA of the CDR3 is TGCAGTGCTAGCCACAAGCGGCAGGCCCAAGAGACCCAGTACTTC.

This clonotype was seen only a few times. An end of the junction differs from the germline gene, which may be a read error. V is TRBV7-7 and J is TRBJ2-2, with 9 bases matching TRBD1. From germline, CDR1 is SSHAT and CDR2 FNYEAQ (reference sequence). CDR3 size: 15 residues. This chain's CDR3 is CASSLNRGREEVLFF. The CDR3 DNA follows: TGTGCTAGCAGCCTGAACAGGGGGCGAGAGGAGGTGCTGTTTTTT. Based on the CDR3 plus reference TRBV7-7 and TRBJ2-2, the full variable domain is GAGVSQSPRYKVTKRGQDVTLRCDPISSHATLYWYQQALGQGPEFLTYFNYEAQPDKSGLPSDRFSAERPEGSISTLTIQRTEQRDSAMYRCASSLNRGREEVLFFGEGSRLTVL.

In its sample, this clonotype was seen a few times. J is TRBJ2-1 and V is TRBV7-6, with a weak D call TRBD1 (5 bases). V was pared by 4 bases and J by 2 bases, with 12 bases between. Germline values: CDR1 SGHVS, CDR2 FNYEAQ. CDR3 length equals 15 residues. The CDR3 sequence: CASSSQGSPYNEQFF. CDR3 sequence (DNA): TGTGCCAGCAGCTCCCAGGGATCTCCCTACAATGAGCAGTTCTTC.

This clonotype was counted between two and nine times. V is TRBV4-3 and J is TRBJ2-2; no reliable D call. V dropped 1 base and J dropped 7 bases, with 4 bases sitting between them. Germline V gene data show CDR1 as LGHNA and CDR2 as YSLEER. This CDR3 is built from 12 residues. This CDR3 is CASSQGYGELFF. The CDR3 nucleotides read TGCGCCAGCAGCCAAGGGTACGGGGAGCTGTTTTTT.

A remark on this clonotype: The junction shows a germline mismatch at one end, possibly a read error. The chain is built from TRBV28 and TRBJ1-4; D gene ambiguous. The CDR3 totals 18 residues. Germline CDR1 and CDR2: MDHEN and SYDVKM. The CDR3 sequence: CASTLRPRTATTNEKLFF. DNA for the CDR3: TGTGCCAGCACTTTACGTCCTCGGACCGCCACAACTAATGAAAAACTGTTTTTT.